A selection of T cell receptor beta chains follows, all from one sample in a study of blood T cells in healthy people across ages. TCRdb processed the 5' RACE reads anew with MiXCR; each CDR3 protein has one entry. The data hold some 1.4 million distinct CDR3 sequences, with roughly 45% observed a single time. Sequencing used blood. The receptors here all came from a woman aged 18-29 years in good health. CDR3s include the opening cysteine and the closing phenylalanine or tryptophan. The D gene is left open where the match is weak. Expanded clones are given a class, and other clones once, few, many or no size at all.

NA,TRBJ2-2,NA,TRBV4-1,TGCGCCAGCAGCCTCTCAACCGGGGTTACCACCGGGGAGCTGTTTTTT,CASSLSTGVTTGELFF
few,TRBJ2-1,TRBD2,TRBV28,TGTGCCAGCAGTTTATTGGCTAGCGGCAATGAGCAGTTCTTC,CASSLLASGNEQFF
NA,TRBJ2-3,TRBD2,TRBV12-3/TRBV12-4,TGTGCCAGCAGTCAACTTCGACTAGCGGGGGGCCGTCGGGATACGCAGTATTTT,CASSQLRLAGGRRDTQYF
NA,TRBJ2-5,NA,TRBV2,TGTGCCAGCAGAGTAGGGCAGCCCCAAGAGACCCAGTACTTC,CASRVGQPQETQYF
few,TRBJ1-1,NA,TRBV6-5,TGTGCCAGCAGTTACACCGAAGGGGGGGAAGCTTTCTTT,CASSYTEGGEAFF
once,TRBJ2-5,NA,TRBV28,TGTGCCACCAAAAGTTCAGCGGGTGACCAAGGGACCCAGTACTTC,CATKSSAGDQGTQYF
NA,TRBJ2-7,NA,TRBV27,TGTGCCAGCAGTCCATGGGGGGCAGAAATCTCCTGCGAGCAGTACTTC,CASSPWGAEISCEQYF
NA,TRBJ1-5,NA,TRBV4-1,TGCGCCAGCAGCCAAGGGCAGACTGCCAATCAGCCCCAGCATTTT,CASSQGQTANQPQHF
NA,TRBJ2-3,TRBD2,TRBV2,TGTGCCAGCAGTGAAGGACTAGCGGGAACATACACAGATACGCAGTATTTT,CASSEGLAGTYTDTQYF
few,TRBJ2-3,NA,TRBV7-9,TGTACCAGCAGCTCCCGACTGGAGGGCGGCACAGATACGCAGTATTTT,CTSSSRLEGGTDTQYF
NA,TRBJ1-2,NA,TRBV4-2,TGTGCCAGCAGCCAACACGGGTCGCGTAAGGAGTATGGCTACACCTTC,CASSQHGSRKEYGYTF
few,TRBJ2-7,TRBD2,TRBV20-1,TGCAGTGCTAGGGGCCCGGCTAGCGGGGACTACAATGAGCAGTACTTC,CSARGPASGDYNEQYF
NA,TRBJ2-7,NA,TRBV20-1,TGCAGTGCTAGGAAGGTTGCCCTCTACAATGAGCAGTACTTC,CSARKVALYNEQYF
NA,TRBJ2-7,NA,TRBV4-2,TGTGCCAGCAGCCCATTAGGACTCCTCTACGAGCAGTACTTC,CASSPLGLLYEQYF
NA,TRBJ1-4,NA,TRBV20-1,TGCAGTGCTAGTAAGCCCGCGAGCGGGGAAATCTTAAATGAAAAACTGTTTTTT,CSASKPASGEILNEKLFF